This T cell receptor (beta chain) was retrieved from a study of OX40 agonist ivuxolimab in advanced cancers. Whole-study context: The dose of intravenous ivuxolimab that patients received every 2 weeks ranged from 0.01 to 10 mg/kg.

Here immunoSEQ multiplex PCR was the method, and the copy in TCRdb shows in-frame clones only, minus some. Here the sample spans 60,000 to 70,000 clones, 91% being singletons. V was shortened by 11 bases and J by 5 bases, with 13 bases between the two germline ends. The CDR3 has 12 residues. In germline, CDR1 is SEHNR, CDR2 FQNEAQ (reference sequence). Patients with autoimmune history or systemic immunosuppression were excluded. The V gene is TRBV7-9, the J gene TRBJ2-1; D possibly uses TRBD1 or TRBD2 (5 bases each). This sample comprised CD4+ or CD8+ T cells sorted from blood, obtained in a trial of the OX40 agonist ivuxolimab. The clonotype originates from an adult with an advanced solid tumor such as melanoma, head and neck, liver or kidney cancer. CDR3 sequence (DNA): TGTGCCTCCGGGGCGTTTAACAATGAGCAGTTCTTC. Translation gives CASGAFNNEQFF.